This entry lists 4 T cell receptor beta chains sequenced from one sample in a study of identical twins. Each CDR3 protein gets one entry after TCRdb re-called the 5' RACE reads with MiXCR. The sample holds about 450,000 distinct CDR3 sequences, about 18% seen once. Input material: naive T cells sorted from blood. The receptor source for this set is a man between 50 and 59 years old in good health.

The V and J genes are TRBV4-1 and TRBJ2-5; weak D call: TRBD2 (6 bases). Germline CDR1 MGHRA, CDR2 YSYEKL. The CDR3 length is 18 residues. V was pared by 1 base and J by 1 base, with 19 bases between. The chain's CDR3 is CASSQVAWSRGTQETQYF. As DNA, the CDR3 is TGCGCCAGCAGCCAAGTCGCATGGAGTCGGGGGACCCAAGAGACCCAGTACTTC.

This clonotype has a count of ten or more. The CDR3 nucleotides are TGCAGTGCTAGCGGGAGCTCCTACGAGCAGTACTTC. Protein: CSASGSSYEQYF. The chain carries TRBV20-1 and TRBJ2-7, with D maybe TRBD2 (6 bases). The CDR3 has 12 amino acids. V lost 3 bases, J lost 0 bases, and 6 bases lay in between. CDR1 DFQATT and CDR2 SNEGSKA come from the germline V gene (reference sequence).

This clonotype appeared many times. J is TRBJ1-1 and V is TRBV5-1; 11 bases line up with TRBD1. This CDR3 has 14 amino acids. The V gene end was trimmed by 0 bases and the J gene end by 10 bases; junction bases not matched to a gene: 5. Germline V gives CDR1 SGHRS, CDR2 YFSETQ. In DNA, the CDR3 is TGCGCCAGCAGCTTGGACGGACAGGGGGCTTTAGCTTTCTTT. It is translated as CASSLDGQGALAFF. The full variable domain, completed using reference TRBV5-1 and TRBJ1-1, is KAGVTQTPRYLIKTRGQQVTLSCSPISGHRSVSWYQQTPGQGLQFLFEYFSETQRNKGNFPGRFSGRQFSNSRSEMNVSTLELGDSALYLCASSLDGQGALAFFGQGTRLTVV.

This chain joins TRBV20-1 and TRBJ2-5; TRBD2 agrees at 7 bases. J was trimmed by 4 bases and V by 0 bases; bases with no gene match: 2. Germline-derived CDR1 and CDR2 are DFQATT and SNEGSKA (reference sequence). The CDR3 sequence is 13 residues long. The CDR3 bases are TGCAGTGCTAGAGATTCGGGAGGAGAGACCCAGTACTTC. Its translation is CSARDSGGETQYF.